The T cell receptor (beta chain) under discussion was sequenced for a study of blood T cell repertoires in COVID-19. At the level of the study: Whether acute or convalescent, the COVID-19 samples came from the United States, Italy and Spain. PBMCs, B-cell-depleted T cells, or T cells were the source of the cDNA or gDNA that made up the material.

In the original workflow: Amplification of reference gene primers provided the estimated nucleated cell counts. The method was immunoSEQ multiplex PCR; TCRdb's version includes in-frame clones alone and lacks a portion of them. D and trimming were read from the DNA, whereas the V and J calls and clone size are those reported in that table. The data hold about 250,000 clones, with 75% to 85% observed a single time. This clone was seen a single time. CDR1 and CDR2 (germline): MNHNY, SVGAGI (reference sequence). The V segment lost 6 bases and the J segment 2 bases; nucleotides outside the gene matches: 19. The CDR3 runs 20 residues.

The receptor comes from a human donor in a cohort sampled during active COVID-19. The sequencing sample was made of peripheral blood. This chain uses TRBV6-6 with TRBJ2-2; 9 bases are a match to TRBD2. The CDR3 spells CASSLTRRSRTSANTGELFF. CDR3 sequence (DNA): TGTGCCAGCAGCCTTACTCGGCGGTCCCGGACTAGCGCTAACACCGGGGAGCTGTTTTTT.